The 27 T cell receptor beta chains below come from one sample, sequenced in a study of blood T cell repertoires in COVID-19. TCRdb keeps only in-frame clones here, not all; method: immunoSEQ multiplex PCR. The table lists some 320,000 clones, 90% of them singletons. The specimen was PBMCs or T cells enriched from blood (not recorded which). All receptors derive from a woman aged 25-40 years who had been exposed to COVID-19.

The V call is TRBV24-1, the J call TRBJ1-2; D possibly corresponds to TRBD1 (6 bases). The V end lost 1 base, the J end lost 4 bases, and 24 bases lay between the germline ends. This CDR3 is 19 amino acids long. The V gene's germline CDR1 is KGHDR and CDR2 SFDVKD. In DNA form, the CDR3 reads TGTGCCACCAGTGATTTACGCGGGCAGGGGAAGTTTACGGGCTATGGCTACACCTTC. Its translation: CATSDLRGQGKFTGYGYTF.

A single count supports this clone. The chain has TRBV2 and TRBJ1-6; TRBD1 matches 10 bases. Germline V lookup: CDR1 SNHLY, CDR2 FYNNEI. J lost 9 bases, V lost 6 bases, and 5 bases had no gene match. This CDR3 region has 14 residues. The CDR3 region has the DNA TGTGCCAGCAGGGTTGGGACAGGGGTTTCACCCCTCCACTTT. Its protein product is CASRVGTGVSPLHF.

The chain couples TRBV7-3 to TRBJ2-7; 12 nucleotides line up with TRBD1. The V and J ends lost 0 bases and 5 bases, in that order; junction bases with no gene match: 5. This CDR3 comprises 16 residues. Germline V lookup: CDR1 SGHTA, CDR2 FQGTGA. CDR3 nucleotide sequence: TGTGCCAGCAGCTTAACTCCGGGACAGGGGGCCCACGAGCAGTACTTC. This translates into CASSLTPGQGAHEQYF.

The CDR3 sequence: CASSHGSLNEKLFF. DNA of the CDR3: TGCGCCAGCAGCCACGGGTCCTTAAATGAAAAACTGTTTTTT. V is TRBV5-1 and J is TRBJ1-4; D call uncertain. Germline V CDR1 and CDR2: SGHRS, YFSETQ. V lost 4 bases and J lost 5, with 12 bases in between. The CDR3 is made up of 14 amino acids.

The genes are TRBV18 and TRBJ2-3; TRBD2 is a possible D gene (6 bases). Trimming removed 4 bases from V and 5 bases from J, with 13 bases in between. The CDR3 runs to 14 residues. Germline V gene data show CDR1 as KGHSH and CDR2 as LQKENI. The CDR3 bases are TGTGCCAGCTCACTTTCCGGGGAGGAAGATACGCAGTATTTT. The encoded protein is CASSLSGEEDTQYF.

This chain uses TRBV5-6 with TRBJ1-2, with 7 positions matching TRBD1. The V gene end was trimmed by 4 bases and the J gene end by 1 base; junction bases not matched to a gene: 7. The germline V gene has CDR1 SGHDT and CDR2 YYEEEE. This CDR3 region has 15 residues. As DNA, the CDR3 is TGTGCCAGCAGCCTGTATCAGGGGGGTAACTATGGCTACACCTTC. Amino acid sequence: CASSLYQGGNYGYTF. Full variable domain (rest looked up from reference TRBV5-6 and TRBJ1-2): DAGVTQSPTHLIKTRGQQVTLRCSPKSGHDTVSWYQQALGQGPQFIFQYYEEEERQRGNFPDRFSGHQFPNYSSELNVNALLLGDSALYLCASSLYQGGNYGYTFGSGTRLTVV.

This chain uses TRBV2 with TRBJ1-2, with unresolved D. CDR3 length equals 11 residues. Germline V gives CDR1 SNHLY, CDR2 FYNNEI. V shed 6 bases and J shed 2 bases, with 4 bases lying between them. CDR3: CASSLNYGYTF. The CDR3 nucleotides are TGTGCCAGCAGCTTAAACTATGGCTACACCTTC.

This clone showed up just once. This rearrangement joins TRBV3-1 (or the pseudogene TRBV3-2) to TRBJ1-5; 8 nucleotides align to TRBD1. In germline, CDR1 is LGHDT, CDR2 YNNKEL (reference sequence). The trim removed 4 bases at V and 7 bases at J, leaving 6 bases unmatched. There are 14 residues in the CDR3. CDR3 sequence: CASSPSGQVQPQHF. CDR3 bases: TGTGCCAGCAGCCCCTCGGGACAGGTCCAGCCCCAGCATTTT.

The V gene is TRBV3-1 (or the pseudogene TRBV3-2), the J gene TRBJ1-6; possible D gene TRBD1, 6 bases. Trimming took 1 base from V and 11 from J, leaving 12 bases between them. The germline gives CDR1 LGHDT, CDR2 YNNKEL (reference sequence). The CDR3 has 14 amino acids. The CDR3 nucleotides are TGTGCCAGCAGCCAAGCAGGGGCGGAAACACCCCTCCACTTT. As protein: CASSQAGAETPLHF.

The V and J genes are TRBV21-1 and TRBJ2-7; the table's D call, TRBD1, was not checked against the DNA. TRBV21-1 is described as a pseudogene. The CDR3 is made up of 21 amino acids. This CDR3 reads CASSKALTPGQTYPGVYEQYF. CDR3 in DNA: TGTGCCAGCAGCAAAGCCCTAACTCCGGGACAGACTTACCCCGGGGTATACGAGCAGTACTTC.

The chain uses TRBV25-1 and TRBJ2-7; perhaps TRBD1 as D (6 bases). Trimming took 2 bases from V and 2 from J, leaving 7 bases between them. There are 13 residues in the CDR3. CDR1 is MGHDK and CDR2 is SYGVNS in the germline V gene. The CDR3 bases are TGTGCCAGCAGTGAAGGACAGACCTACGAGCAGTACTTC. This encodes CASSEGQTYEQYF.

The V gene is TRBV19, the J gene TRBJ1-2, with a possible D match to TRBD1 (5 bases). Germline V gives CDR1 LNHDA, CDR2 SQIVND (reference sequence). V was clipped by 5 bases and J by 5 bases, with 15 bases between them. This CDR3 contains 14 residues. The CDR3 coding sequence is TGTGCCAGTAGTCGTCAGGGAAATAGTTATGGCTACACCTTC. Encoded protein: CASSRQGNSYGYTF.

This chain joins TRBV4-2 and TRBJ1-4; a possible D gene is TRBD1 (5 bases). Germline CDR1 and CDR2: LGHNA and YNFKEQ. This CDR3 has 13 residues. The V gene lost 0 bases and the J gene lost 8 bases, with 7 bases spanning the gap. The CDR3 here is CASSQDQGEKLFF. The CDR3 nucleotides are TGTGCCAGCAGCCAAGACCAGGGAGAAAAACTGTTTTTT.

The genes are TRBV5-1 and TRBJ2-7; D ambiguous. Trimming cost V 0 bases and J 12 bases, with 10 bases left between them. CDR3 length: 11 amino acids. Looked up from germline, CDR1 is SGHRS and CDR2 is YFSETQ. The CDR3 reads CASSLAAEVYF. The CDR3 region has the DNA TGCGCCAGCAGCTTGGCGGCGGAAGTGTACTTC.

This chain joins TRBV4-2 and TRBJ1-3; D is unresolved. CDR1 and CDR2 from the germline V gene are LGHNA and YNFKEQ. Deletions cut 1 base from V and 2 bases from J, with 15 bases between. CDR3 length equals 17 residues. The CDR3 DNA reads as TGTGCCAGCAGCCAAGCCTCCGGGAGCTTCACTGGAAACACCATATATTTT. Translation gives CASSQASGSFTGNTIYF.

CDR3 residues: CSVVPGGGVDTEAFF. Here the CDR3 DNA reads TGCAGCGTTGTTCCAGGGGGCGGAGTGGACACTGAAGCTTTCTTT. The rearrangement joins TRBV29-1 to TRBJ1-1, with 8 positions matching TRBD1. V shed 4 bases, J shed 3 bases, and the junction held 10 bases outside the gene matches. The germline V gene has CDR1 SQVTM and CDR2 ANQGSEA. CDR3 length equals 15 residues. Complete variable domain (other parts from reference TRBV29-1 and TRBJ1-1): SAVISQKPSRDICQRGTSLTIQCQVDSQVTMMFWYRQQPGQSLTLIATANQGSEATYESGFVIDKFPISRPNLTFSTLTVSNMSPEDSSIYLCSVVPGGGVDTEAFFGQGTRLTVV.

V and J are TRBV7-9 and TRBJ2-3, with 8 bases matching TRBD2. Germline-derived CDR1 and CDR2 are SEHNR and FQNEAQ (reference sequence). V lost 5 bases, J lost 5 bases, and 18 bases stayed unmatched. CDR3 length: 18 amino acids. The CDR3 is CASSPGTRQAMIKDTQYF. The CDR3 DNA follows: TGTGCCAGCAGCCCGGGGACTAGACAAGCTATGATTAAAGATACGCAGTATTTT.

The V gene is TRBV4-3, the J gene TRBJ2-2, with D possibly being TRBD2 (5 bases). The CDR3 is 15 residues long. Germline V gives CDR1 LGHNA, CDR2 YSLEER. V was shortened by 3 bases and J by 7 bases, with 15 bases between the two germline ends. This chain's CDR3 is CASSQGVFDGGELFF. In DNA, the CDR3 is TGCGCCAGCAGCCAGGGAGTCTTTGATGGCGGGGAGCTGTTTTTT.

V and J are TRBV19 and TRBJ1-2; 7 bases align to TRBD1. Trimming cost V 5 bases and J 8 bases; bases outside gene matches: 8. CDR1 is LNHDA, CDR2 SQIVND, per germline (reference sequence). The CDR3 has 13 residues. The CDR3 protein is CASSVMGTEGYTF. CDR3 DNA: TGTGCCAGTAGTGTTATGGGGACAGAAGGCTACACCTTC.

The V gene is TRBV6-5, the J gene TRBJ2-5; possibly TRBD1 for D (6 bases). Germline V gene data show CDR1 as MNHEY and CDR2 as SVGAGI. V shed 8 bases and J shed 2 bases, with 18 bases lying between them. This CDR3 region has 15 residues. The CDR3 loop is CASDRPYRAQETQYF. CDR3 DNA: TGTGCCAGCGACAGACCGTACAGGGCGCAAGAGACCCAGTACTTC.

J is TRBJ1-3 and V is TRBV7-2; 8 bases align to TRBD1. J lost 2 bases, V lost 5 bases, and 8 bases had no gene match. This CDR3 contains 16 residues. Germline CDR1 reads SGHTA; CDR2 reads FQGNSA. The CDR3 DNA reads as TGTGCCAGCAGCCCGACAGGGGTTATCACTGGAAACACCATATATTTT. This gives the protein CASSPTGVITGNTIYF. Using reference TRBV7-2 and TRBJ1-3 for the parts outside the CDR3, the full variable domain is GAGVSQSPSNKVTEKGKDVELRCDPISGHTALYWYRQSLGQGLEFLIYFQGNSAPDKSGLPSDRFSAERTGGSVSTLTIQRTQQEDSAVYLCASSPTGVITGNTIYFGEGSWLTVV.

The chain employs TRBV4-1 and TRBJ1-3; 7 bases are a match to TRBD1. Germline V gene lookup returns CDR1 MGHRA and CDR2 YSYEKL. Trimming cost V 3 bases and J 0 bases; bases outside gene matches: 11. The CDR3 consists of 18 residues. CDR3 amino acids: CASSHDWRSGGSGNTIYF. The DNA of the CDR3 is TGCGCCAGCAGCCATGATTGGAGGTCAGGGGGCTCTGGAAACACCATATATTTT.

The chain joins TRBV18 to TRBJ1-3; TRBD1 matches at 8 bases. Germline CDR1 is KGHSH and CDR2 is LQKENI. V lost 3 bases, J lost 2 bases, and 6 bases stayed unmatched. The length of the CDR3 is 16 residues. This chain's CDR3 is CASSPMLRGPGNTIYF. CDR3 sequence (DNA): TGTGCCAGCTCACCGATGCTCAGGGGGCCTGGAAACACCATATATTTT.

This clone was found a few times. The V and J genes are TRBV4-2 and TRBJ1-3; TRBD1 aligns across 7 bases. V gave up 2 bases and J gave up 0 bases; unmatched junction bases: 4. Germline CDR1 is LGHNA and CDR2 is YNFKEQ. CDR3 length: 16 amino acids. The CDR3 DNA sequence: TGTGCCAGCAGCCAATTGGACAGGCGCTCTGGAAACACCATATATTTT. The encoded protein is CASSQLDRRSGNTIYF.

The V gene is TRBV5-4, the J gene TRBJ1-2; weak D call: TRBD1 (5 bases). Trimming removed 7 bases from V and 4 bases from J, with 17 bases in between. Germline assignment: CDR1 SGHNT and CDR2 YYREEE (reference sequence). CDR3 length equals 14 residues. The CDR3 loop reads CASGDSKDGYGYTF. Here the CDR3 DNA reads TGTGCCAGCGGGGACTCAAAGGACGGCTATGGCTACACCTTC. Filled out from reference TRBV5-4 and TRBJ1-2, the complete variable domain reads ETGVTQSPTHLIKTRGQQVTLRCSSQSGHNTVSWYQQALGQGPQFIFQYYREEENGRGNFPPRFSGLQFPNYSSELNVNALELDDSALYLCASGDSKDGYGYTFGSGTRLTVV.

This chain uses TRBV15 with TRBJ1-5, with unresolved D. The V end was cut by 1 base, the J end by 3 bases, with 13 bases between. This CDR3 is 16 amino acids long. Looked up from germline, CDR1 is LNHNV and CDR2 is YYDKDF (reference sequence). CDR3 in DNA: TGTGCCACCAGCAGAGCGCGTCGGGGAAACAATCAGCCCCAGCATTTT. This codes for CATSRARRGNNQPQHF.

This clone was picked up a small number of times. This rearrangement joins TRBV29-1 to TRBJ1-2; possible D gene TRBD1, 5 bases. There are 12 residues in the CDR3. V lost 6 bases and J lost 6, with 14 bases in between. Germline V gives CDR1 SQVTM, CDR2 ANQGSEA. The CDR3 here is CSVFGREDGYTF. The CDR3 DNA follows: TGCAGCGTATTTGGCAGGGAGGATGGCTACACCTTC.